Listed below are T cell receptor beta chains from one sample, sequenced in a study of cytotoxic CD8 clonotypes in ibrutinib-treated CLL. Data came from immunoSEQ multiplex PCR; TCRdb stores just in-frame clones and leaves some out. The sample holds some 150,000 clones, around 77% seen once. Sequencing was performed on PBMCs, taken after 12 months of ibrutinib treatment. The origin of the receptors is a human donor with chronic lymphocytic leukemia. The CDR3 runs from the conserved cysteine through the conserved F or W. The D gene is left open where the match is weak. Size is stated for part of the rows, as once, few or many counts, or as a class when the clone is expanded.

d_call clone_size j_call v_call cdr3_nt cdr3_aa
NA few TRBJ1-6 TRBV30 TGTGCCTGGAGTGAAACCTATAATTCACCCCTCCACTTT CAWSETYNSPLHF
NA NA TRBJ1-1 TRBV2 TGTGCCAGCAGTGGTGGACAGATGAACACTGAAGCTTTCTTT CASSGGQMNTEAFF
NA NA TRBJ2-1 TRBV29-1 TGCAGCGTTGGCAGACAGGCCTCTAGCTCCTACAATGAGCAGTTCTTC CSVGRQASSSYNEQFF
TRBD2 NA TRBJ2-1 TRBV6-5 TGTGCCAGCAGTTACTCGATACCGGGAGGGCCCAATGAGCAGTTCTTC CASSYSIPGGPNEQFF
TRBD2 NA TRBJ2-3 TRBV4-3 TGCGCCAGCAGCCAAGAGGGACTAGCGGGAGGGGGAGATACGCAGTATTTT CASSQEGLAGGGDTQYF
NA NA TRBJ2-2 TRBV6-5 TGTGCCAGCAGGGACCAAAACACCGGGGAGCTGTTTTTT CASRDQNTGELFF
TRBD1 NA TRBJ1-1 TRBV18 TGTGCCAGCTCACCACCGGTGGCAGGGGGCAGATATACTGAAGCTTTCTTT CASSPPVAGGRYTEAFF
NA NA TRBJ2-7 TRBV28 TGTGCCAGCAGTTTATCTGGGGGCCCCCTCTACGAGCAGTACTTC CASSLSGGPLYEQYF
NA NA TRBJ2-1 TRBV4-3 TGCGCCAGCAGCCAAGCCGCGACATTCTATGAGCAGTTCTTC CASSQAATFYEQFF
NA once TRBJ1-2 TRBV28 TGTGCCAGCACCCCGGTGCCCACGGACTATGGCTACACCTTC CASTPVPTDYGYTF
TRBD1 NA TRBJ1-1 TRBV6-6 TGTGCCACCAGGGACAGAGAAGCTTTCTTT CATRDREAFF
NA NA TRBJ1-2 TRBV6-6 TGTGCCAGCAGTTACTCTTACACGGTGGGGTATGGCTACACCTTC CASSYSYTVGYGYTF
NA NA TRBJ1-1 TRBV11-2 TGTGCCAGCAGCGAAATGATGAACACTGAAGCTTTCTTT CASSEMMNTEAFF
NA NA TRBJ1-4 TRBV7-2 TGTGCCAGCAGTAACGTTAATGAAAAACTGTTTTTT CASSNVNEKLFF
NA NA TRBJ2-2 TRBV6-1 TGTGCCAGCAGTGTTTTTACCGGGGAGCTGTTTTTT CASSVFTGELFF
TRBD2 NA TRBJ2-5 TRBV11-2 TGTGCCAGCAGCTTGCTGCCCGTGGTAGCGGGAGTAGAGACCCAGTACTTC CASSLLPVVAGVETQYF
NA NA TRBJ1-1 TRBV28 TGTGCCAGCAGTTTAAGCCCCCTCAGTTTTAGCACTGAAGCTTTCTTT CASSLSPLSFSTEAFF
TRBD2 few TRBJ2-3 TRBV5-6 TGTGCCAGCAGCTTGGGGCCTAGCGGGAGTACAGATACGCAGTATTTT CASSLGPSGSTDTQYF
TRBD2 NA TRBJ2-7 TRBV6-5 TGTGCCAGCTGGGGGCTAGCGGGAGCGGAGCAGTACTTC CASWGLAGAEQYF
NA NA TRBJ2-2 TRBV5-8 TGTGCCAGCAGCTTGGCCCTATCGGGCGGGGAGCTGTTTTTT CASSLALSGGELFF
TRBD1 NA TRBJ2-7 TRBV2 TGTGCCAGCAGTGTGGTCGGACAGGGACCCTACTTC CASSVVGQGPYF
TRBD1 NA TRBJ1-1 TRBV18 TGTGCCAGCTCACAGACAGGGGGAGACACTGAAGCTTTCTTT CASSQTGGDTEAFF
NA NA TRBJ1-5 TRBV28 TGTGCCAGCAGGACCCAAGGGGAAGGCAATCAGCCCCAGCATTTT CASRTQGEGNQPQHF
NA NA TRBJ2-1 TRBV9 TGTGCCAGCAGCACCCAGGGCAGCGGGCTCAACAATGAGCAGTTCTTC CASSTQGSGLNNEQFF
NA once TRBJ2-1 TRBV7-3 TGTGCCAGCAGCTTAGACCGGGACTCCAATGAGCAGTTCTTC CASSLDRDSNEQFF
TRBD2 NA TRBJ2-3 TRBV6-5 TGTGCCAGCAGTCCATCGGGAGGGCCCGCAGATACGCAGTATTTT CASSPSGGPADTQYF
NA NA TRBJ2-1 TRBV6-5 TGTGCCAGCAGTCTGGGGGGCGGGGCGGGTGAGCAGTTCTTC CASSLGGGAGEQFF